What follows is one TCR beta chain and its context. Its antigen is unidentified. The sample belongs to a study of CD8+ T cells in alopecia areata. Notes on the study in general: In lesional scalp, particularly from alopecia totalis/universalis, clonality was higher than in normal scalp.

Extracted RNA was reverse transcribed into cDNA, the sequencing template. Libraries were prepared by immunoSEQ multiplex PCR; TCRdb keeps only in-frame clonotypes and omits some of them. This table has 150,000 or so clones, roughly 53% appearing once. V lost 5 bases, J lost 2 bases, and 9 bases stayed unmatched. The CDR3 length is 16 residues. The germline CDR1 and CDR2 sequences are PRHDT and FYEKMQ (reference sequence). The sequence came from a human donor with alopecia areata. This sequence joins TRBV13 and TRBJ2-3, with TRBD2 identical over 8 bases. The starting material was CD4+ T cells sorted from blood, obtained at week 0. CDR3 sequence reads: CASSEVGSGATDTQYF. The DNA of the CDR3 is TGTGCCAGCAGCGAAGTAGGTAGCGGGGCCACAGATACGCAGTATTTT.